Listed below are T cell receptor beta chains from one sample, sequenced in a study of cytomegalovirus exposure and HLA in healthy donors. The table came from immunoSEQ multiplex PCR; TCRdb's copy has only in-frame clones and leaves some out. The sample holds 250,000 to 350,000 clones; 70% to 90% are singletons and the top ten take almost 4%. The sample taken for sequencing was PBMCs. The receptors come from a man aged 40-49 years in good health and CMV-seropositive. CDR3s include the opening cysteine and the closing phenylalanine or tryptophan. A D gene is named only where the DNA matches it firmly. Size is stated for part of the rows, as once, few or many counts, or as a class when the clone is expanded.

v_gene	j_gene	d_gene	abundance	len	CDR3nt	CDR3aa
TRBV7-7	TRBJ1-1	.	once	13	TGTGCTAGCAGCTTAGCGGAGGACACTGAAGCTTTCTTT	CASSLAEDTEAFF
TRBV10-3	TRBJ2-7	TRBD2	once	13	TGTGCCATCAGTGAGTCGGAGCGGGAGGGGCAGTACTTC	CAISESEREGQYF
TRBV28	TRBJ1-5	TRBD1	.	15	TGTGCCAGCAGTTTGGGACAGGGGATCAATCAGCCCCAGCATTTT	CASSLGQGINQPQHF
TRBV11-2	TRBJ2-1	.	.	16	TGTGCCAGCAGCTCAAAATACCCTAGCGAGGGCAGTGAGCAGTTCTTC	CASSSKYPSEGSEQFF
TRBV7-9	TRBJ2-5	.	few	11	TGTGCCAGCAGCCTAAAAGAGACCCAGTACTTC	CASSLKETQYF
TRBV5-6	TRBJ1-2	TRBD1	.	15	TGTGCCAGCAGCTTTGTCGGGGCAGGGGGCAATGGCTACACCTTC	CASSFVGAGGNGYTF
TRBV28	TRBJ2-6	.	.	15	TGTGCCAGCAGTTTGGAGGGCCTCGAAGCCAACGTCCTGACTTTC	CASSLEGLEANVLTF
TRBV21-1	TRBJ2-7	.	.	18	TGTGCCAGCAGCAAAAACCGATCGGCGGGAGGGCCTAAGTACGAGCAGTACTTC	CASSKNRSAGGPKYEQYF
TRBV6-6	TRBJ1-5	.	.	15	TGTGCCAGCAGTTACTCGGTCGGGGTCAATCAGCCCCAGCATTTT	CASSYSVGVNQPQHF
TRBV29-1	TRBJ2-7	TRBD2	.	13	TGCAGCGTCCTCGGGGGGGTCTCCTACGAGCAGTACTTC	CSVLGGVSYEQYF
TRBV6-5	TRBJ2-7	TRBD1	few	13	TGTGCCAGCAGTTATCAGGGGGCTGGCGAGCAGTACTTC	CASSYQGAGEQYF
TRBV6-1	TRBJ2-7	TRBD2	few	17	TGTGCCAGCAGTGAACAACTAGCGGGAGCCCAAGGAGACGAGCAGTACTTC	CASSEQLAGAQGDEQYF
TRBV7-8	TRBJ2-7	.	.	14	TGTGCCAGCAGCTTAGCGGCCAGGGGTGGCGAGCAGTACTTC	CASSLAARGGEQYF
TRBV27	TRBJ1-1	TRBD1	.	14	TGTGCCAGCAGTTCGTGGACAGGGGGCACTGAAGCTTTCTTT	CASSSWTGGTEAFF
TRBV6-6	TRBJ2-5	.	.	12	TGTGCCAGCAGTCGGACATGGGAGACCCAGTACTTC	CASSRTWETQYF
TRBV2	TRBJ2-7	.	.	15	TGTGCCAGCACCTACCGGAGGGACAGCTCCTACGAGCAGTACTTC	CASTYRRDSSYEQYF
TRBV5-1	TRBJ2-7	.	.	13	TGCGCCAGCAGCTTGGGTAGCTCCTACGAGCAGTACTTC	CASSLGSSYEQYF
TRBV10-2	TRBJ1-1	TRBD1	.	19	TGCGCCAGCAGTGATCCCACCGGGACAGCTTACCAAGGGTACACTGAAGCTTTCTTT	CASSDPTGTAYQGYTEAFF
TRBV29-1	TRBJ1-1	.	.	13	TGCAGCGCCGAGAGGCAGGGAGGAACTGAAGCTTTCTTT	CSAERQGGTEAFF
TRBV6-4	TRBJ2-3	TRBD2	.	16	TGTGCCAGCAGTGACTTTTCGGGAGGAACAACAGATACGCAGTATTTT	CASSDFSGGTTDTQYF
TRBV28	TRBJ2-1	.	.	15	TGTGCCAGCAGTTTAGAACCAGGGCTCCTGAATGAGCAGTTCTTC	CASSLEPGLLNEQFF
TRBV7-9	TRBJ2-5	TRBD2	.	14	TGTGCCAGCAGCCCTTTGCGGGGGGAAGAGACCCAGTACTTC	CASSPLRGEETQYF